The clone carrying this TCR beta chain appeared many times. Using RNA transcripts as the source, TCR beta CDR3 regions were amplified. HTBI primers were the set used in a first-round RT-PCR of the TCR CDR3. One entry per CDR3 protein, called by TCRdb with MiXCR from the multiplex PCR reads. Among some 620,000 distinct CDR3 sequences, around 15% were seen once, and the ten largest hold 3% to 4%. This entry belongs to a study of T cells in Graves' hyperthyroidism and ophthalmopathy. The CDR3 consists of 15 residues. Losses at the gene ends were 0 bases for V and 8 bases for J; bases not matched to a gene: 7. The germline V gene has CDR1 DFQATT and CDR2 SNEGSKA (reference sequence).

The receptor comes from a woman aged 30 to 39 with Graves' hyperthyroidism. The V call is TRBV20-1, the J call TRBJ2-1; 10 bases line up with TRBD2. Sequences were obtained from blood. The DNA for the CDR3 is TGCAGTGCTAGAGACCTACTAGCGGGACTAGATGAGCAGTTCTTC. Translated, it gives CSARDLLAGLDEQFF.